Below, 29 T cell receptor beta chains from the same sample are listed, as sequenced in a study of PD-L1 blockade in urothelial cancer. The protocol was immunoSEQ multiplex PCR, while the TCRdb copy is restricted to in-frame clones and leaves out a portion. Of about 93,000 clones in the sample, around 90% were seen once. As to time point: pretreatment peripheral blood. The input for sequencing was PBMCs, taken around atezolizumab (anti-PD-L1) treatment. The origin of the receptors is a man in his 60s with urothelial cancer.

This clone was counted once. This rearrangement joins TRBV6-1 to TRBJ2-7; D is undetermined. Germline CDR1 is MNHNS and CDR2 is SASEGT. This CDR3 spans 11 amino acids. The V end lost 6 bases, the J end lost 3 bases, and 6 bases lay between the germline ends. The CDR3 bases are TGTGCCAGCAGCTCCCGCTACGAGCAGTACTTC. Translated: CASSSRYEQYF.

CDR3 DNA: TGTGCCAGCAGCAAAGCAGTACGACAGGCTAGCTCCTACGAGCAGTACTTC. Translation: CASSKAVRQASSYEQYF. This rearrangement joins TRBV21-1 to TRBJ2-7; the D call in the table, TRBD1, was not verified against the DNA. TRBV21-1 counts as a pseudogene. The CDR3 spans 17 residues.

The CDR3 DNA sequence: TGTGCCACCTTTACAGGGGGGATCTCCGAGCAGTACTTC. Its translation: CATFTGGISEQYF. The J gene is TRBJ2-7, the V gene TRBV10-3; the match to TRBD1 covers 8 bases. Trimming took 10 bases from V and 6 from J; bases not matched to a gene: 11. Germline V gene lookup returns CDR1 ENHRY and CDR2 SYGVKD. This CDR3 is 13 amino acids long.

This chain uses TRBV5-6 with TRBJ2-7; 7 bases agree with TRBD1. There are 14 residues in the CDR3. With V trimmed by 1 base and J by 0 bases, 1 base remained unmatched. In germline, CDR1 is SGHDT, CDR2 YYEEEE. CDR3 region: CASSLWDSSYEQYF. CDR3 coding DNA: TGTGCCAGCAGCTTGTGGGACAGCTCCTACGAGCAGTACTTC.

The rearrangement joins TRBV7-8 to TRBJ2-3; 7 bases are a match to TRBD2. The CDR3 is 19 amino acids. The junction had 13 bases not matched to a gene; V was cut back by 1 base and J by 0 bases. Germline V gene data show CDR1 as SGHVS and CDR2 as FQNEAQ. CDR3 residues: CASSLDPQRDSESTDTQYF. CDR3 sequence (DNA): TGTGCCAGCAGCTTAGACCCCCAGCGGGATTCGGAAAGCACAGATACGCAGTATTTT.

The rearrangement links TRBV25-1 to TRBJ1-1; 9 bases are a match to TRBD1. The junction had 4 bases not matched to a gene; V was cut back by 2 bases and J by 3 bases. Per the germline V gene, CDR1 is MGHDK and CDR2 is SYGVNS. The CDR3 is 15 amino acids. The CDR3 nucleotides read TGTGCCAGCAGTGAAGGGACAGGGTACGACACTGAAGCTTTCTTT. Its translation: CASSEGTGYDTEAFF.

This sequence joins TRBV7-2 and TRBJ1-3; D gene uncertain. Trimming left V 1 base short and J 0 bases short, with 10 bases between. The germline gives CDR1 SGHTA, CDR2 FQGNSA. This CDR3 spans 16 amino acids. The CDR3, as DNA: TGTGCCAGCAGCTTAGGTCTACTGAGCTCTGGAAACACCATATATTTT. Translated: CASSLGLLSSGNTIYF.

CDR3 bases: TGTGCCAGCAGTCTTTTAACAGGGGGCGGCTCCTACGAGCAGTACTTC. Its protein is CASSLLTGGGSYEQYF. This chain connects TRBV2 to TRBJ2-7; 9 positions match TRBD1. Germline V gives CDR1 SNHLY, CDR2 FYNNEI. V trimming: 5 bases; J trimming: 0 bases; junction bases outside the gene matches: 8. The CDR3 covers 16 residues.

This clone was seen just once. V gene TRBV7-2 combines with J gene TRBJ2-7; 7 nucleotides line up with TRBD1. Germline assignment: CDR1 SGHTA and CDR2 FQGNSA. The CDR3 covers 13 residues. With 4 bases clipped from V and 6 bases from J, the junction kept 6 bases outside the gene matches. This CDR3 reads CASSSQQGSEQYF. In DNA form, the CDR3 reads TGTGCCAGCAGCTCACAACAGGGGAGCGAGCAGTACTTC.

The genes are TRBV23-1 and TRBJ2-5; D possibly corresponds to TRBD2 (5 bases). TRBV23-1 qualifies as an ORF whose function is uncertain. The ends were cut back, 0 bases at V and 4 bases at J, with 15 bases in the middle. CDR3 length: 16 amino acids. The CDR3, as DNA: TGCGCCAGCAGTCAATCGCCTAGCTCGGTTGTAGAGACCCAGTACTTC. As protein: CASSQSPSSVVETQYF.

The J gene is TRBJ2-7, the V gene TRBV9; D remains ambiguous. The V gene's germline CDR1 is SGDLS and CDR2 YYNGEE. There are 16 residues in the CDR3. V was clipped by 4 bases and J by 0 bases, with 17 bases between them. The CDR3 loop is CASSPLGHQASYEQYF. CDR3 bases: TGTGCCAGCAGCCCGCTTGGGCACCAGGCCTCCTACGAGCAGTACTTC.

The genes are TRBV7-3 and TRBJ2-5, with D possibly matching TRBD2 (6 bases). Germline values: CDR1 SGHTA, CDR2 FQGTGA. This CDR3 has 15 residues. With 5 bases removed from V and 4 bases from J, the gap between germline ends came to 17 bases. The CDR3 region is CASSRTGQGGETQYF. The CDR3 DNA is TGTGCCAGCAGCCGAACGGGGCAGGGAGGAGAGACCCAGTACTTC.

The J gene is TRBJ2-3, the V gene TRBV7-2; no definite D call. The length of the CDR3 is 14 residues. V was clipped by 0 bases and J by 4 bases, with 8 bases between them. Germline CDR1 reads SGHTA; CDR2 reads FQGNSA. The CDR3 DNA reads as TGTGCCAGCAGCTTAGCCTCTATCGCAGATACGCAGTATTTT. Translated: CASSLASIADTQYF. Full variable domain (outside the CDR3, taken from reference TRBV7-2 and TRBJ2-3): GAGVSQSPSNKVTEKGKDVELRCDPISGHTALYWYRQSLGQGLEFLIYFQGNSAPDKSGLPSDRFSAERTGGSVSTLTIQRTQQEDSAVYLCASSLASIADTQYFGPGTRLTVL.

This rearrangement joins TRBV7-2 to TRBJ2-5; 7 nucleotides line up with TRBD2. From germline, CDR1 is SGHTA and CDR2 FQGNSA. This CDR3 comprises 15 residues. After removal of 0 bases from V and 4 bases from J, the junction contained 5 bases not matched to a gene. The CDR3 loop reads CASSLAAGVRETQYF. The CDR3, as DNA: TGTGCCAGCAGCTTAGCGGCGGGAGTCCGAGAGACCCAGTACTTC.

The sample holds a few counts of this clone. The chain links TRBV6-5 to TRBJ2-5, with 8 positions matching TRBD1. Unmatched junction bases numbered 7, after V lost 5 bases and J lost 2 bases. Per the germline V gene, CDR1 is MNHEY and CDR2 is SVGAGI. CDR3 length: 15 residues. This chain's CDR3 is CASSDLGQEQETQYF. The CDR3 DNA is TGTGCCAGCAGTGACTTGGGACAGGAGCAAGAGACCCAGTACTTC.

This clone was seen a single time. J is TRBJ2-1 and V is TRBV5-4; 7 bases match TRBD1. This CDR3 spans 16 amino acids. V lost 0 bases to trimming and J lost 3 bases; unmatched junction nucleotides: 6. CDR1 SGHNT and CDR2 YYREEE come from the germline V gene (reference sequence). The CDR3 sequence is CASSLGVGTDYNEQFF. The CDR3 coding sequence is TGTGCCAGCAGCTTGGGGGTAGGGACAGACTACAATGAGCAGTTCTTC.

The J gene is TRBJ2-1, the V gene TRBV7-2, with TRBD2 identical over 8 bases. The trim removed 5 bases at V and 6 bases at J, leaving 15 bases unmatched. This CDR3 has 17 amino acids. Germline V gene lookup returns CDR1 SGHTA and CDR2 FQGNSA. The CDR3 sequence is CASSPTPGRGDPNEQFF. CDR3 DNA: TGTGCCAGCAGCCCCACCCCGGGGCGGGGGGATCCCAATGAGCAGTTCTTC.

The chain employs TRBV5-1 and TRBJ2-1, with 8 bases identical to TRBD1. V gave up 4 bases and J gave up 6 bases; unmatched junction bases: 9. Germline V gene data show CDR1 as SGHRS and CDR2 as YFSETQ. The CDR3 has 15 residues. The CDR3 loop is CASSPSGGKINEQFF. CDR3 nucleotides: TGCGCCAGCAGCCCGTCAGGGGGCAAAATCAATGAGCAGTTCTTC.

This clone was detected once. V is TRBV29-1 and J is TRBJ2-1; no firm D call. V lost 5 bases, J lost 8 bases, and 10 bases lay in between. Germline loops: CDR1 SQVTM, CDR2 ANQGSEA. CDR3 length equals 11 residues. The CDR3 nucleotides read TGCAGCGTTCTCGTCCGCGATGAGCAGTTCTTC. This translates into CSVLVRDEQFF.

In this sample, this clone turned up once. The genes are TRBV5-1 and TRBJ2-2; 8 bases fit TRBD2. The V gene's germline CDR1 is SGHRS and CDR2 YFSETQ. The V and J ends lost 0 bases and 1 base, in that order; junction bases with no gene match: 5. The CDR3 consists of 17 residues. This CDR3 reads CASSLVSGGLNTGELFF. The CDR3 DNA reads TGCGCCAGCAGCTTGGTAAGCGGGGGACTGAACACCGGGGAGCTGTTTTTT.

The chain employs TRBV27 and TRBJ2-3, with 7 bases matching TRBD1. Looked up from germline, CDR1 is MNHEY and CDR2 is SMNVEV (reference sequence). This CDR3 contains 19 residues. V lost 5 bases, J lost 1 base, and 18 bases stayed unmatched. The CDR3 region is CASSPGDSQTALGTDTQYF. CDR3 DNA sequence: TGTGCCAGCAGTCCCGGGGACAGCCAAACCGCTCTGGGCACAGATACGCAGTATTTT.

Only one count was recorded for this clone. This chain uses TRBV20-1 with TRBJ1-2; D gene unclear. Germline V gene lookup returns CDR1 DFQATT and CDR2 SNEGSKA (reference sequence). This CDR3 has 11 residues. V lost 3 bases and J lost 11, with 13 bases in between. The CDR3 region is CSASSSIGYTF. The CDR3 nucleotides are TGCAGTGCTAGTAGCTCTATAGGTTACACCTTC.

The chain combines TRBV5-4 with TRBJ1-2; 11 nucleotides align to TRBD1. J lost 3 bases, V lost 4 bases, and 5 bases had no gene match. Looked up from germline, CDR1 is SGHNT and CDR2 is YYREEE (reference sequence). CDR3 length equals 15 residues. CDR3 sequence reads: CASSQPGQGDYGYTF. The CDR3 DNA sequence: TGTGCCAGCAGCCAGCCGGGACAGGGGGACTATGGCTACACCTTC.

This clone has more than one count but fewer than ten. The V and J genes are TRBV2 and TRBJ1-1; D uncertain. Trimming pared 8 bases from V and 1 base from J, leaving 8 bases between. Germline V CDR1 and CDR2: SNHLY, FYNNEI. This CDR3 is built from 12 residues. CDR3 in amino acids: CASAHTNTEAFF. The CDR3 coding sequence is TGTGCCAGCGCACATACGAACACTGAAGCTTTCTTT.

This clone was seen just once. The chain recombines TRBV5-1 with TRBJ2-1; TRBD2 aligns across 11 bases. Per germline, CDR1 SGHRS and CDR2 YFSETQ. After removal of 0 bases from V and 4 bases from J, the junction contained 3 bases not matched to a gene. The CDR3 extends over 16 amino acids. This chain's CDR3 is CASSLGLAGPYNEQFF. The CDR3 bases are TGCGCCAGCAGCTTGGGACTAGCGGGGCCGTACAATGAGCAGTTCTTC.

This clone was observed a handful of times. This chain joins TRBV19 and TRBJ2-1; 9 bases match TRBD2. Germline CDR1 and CDR2: LNHDA and SQIVND (reference sequence). Unmatched junction bases numbered 13, after V lost 7 bases and J lost 9 bases. The CDR3 covers 15 residues. The CDR3 reads CASTAGPTSGPEQFF. CDR3 coding DNA: TGTGCCAGTACAGCAGGTCCGACTAGCGGACCTGAGCAGTTCTTC.

This clone has only a few counts. A junction boundary mismatches the germline segment, possibly from a read error. The chain joins TRBV2 to TRBJ2-7; TRBD2 matches at 7 bases. There are 13 residues in the CDR3. Germline V gives CDR1 SNHLY, CDR2 FYNNEI. CDR3 sequence (DNA): TGTGCCAGCTGTGAGAGGGAGGGATACGAGCAGTACTTC. Protein product: CASCEREGYEQYF. Variable domain in full (rest from reference TRBV2 and TRBJ2-7): EPEVTQTPSHQVTQMGQEVILRCVPISNHLYFYWYRQILGQKVEFLVSFYNNEISEKSEIFDDQFSVERPDGSNFTLKIRSTKLEDSAMYFCASCEREGYEQYFGPGTRLTVT.

The chain is built from TRBV7-2 and TRBJ2-7, with TRBD2 as a possible D gene (6 bases). This CDR3 spans 14 amino acids. Trimming left V 5 bases short and J 5 bases short, with 16 bases between. Germline lookup yields CDR1 SGHTA and CDR2 FQGNSA. CDR3 sequence (DNA): TGTGCCAGCAGCATGAATCTTATAGCGGACGAGCAGTACTTC. Translating it yields CASSMNLIADEQYF. Together with reference TRBV7-2 and TRBJ2-7, the CDR3 gives the full variable domain: GAGVSQSPSNKVTEKGKDVELRCDPISGHTALYWYRQSLGQGLEFLIYFQGNSAPDKSGLPSDRFSAERTGGSVSTLTIQRTQQEDSAVYLCASSMNLIADEQYFGPGTRLTVT.

The chain uses TRBV7-2 and TRBJ2-5; perhaps TRBD1 as D (6 bases). The CDR3 totals 16 residues. Germline CDR1 SGHTA, CDR2 FQGNSA. V was pared by 3 bases and J by 5 bases, with 19 bases between. In DNA, the CDR3 is TGTGCCAGCAGCTTTAGTGGACGTCCAGGGGTCGAGACCCAGTACTTC. Its protein is CASSFSGRPGVETQYF. The variable domain in full, with the rest retrieved from reference TRBV7-2 and TRBJ2-5, is GAGVSQSPSNKVTEKGKDVELRCDPISGHTALYWYRQSLGQGLEFLIYFQGNSAPDKSGLPSDRFSAERTGGSVSTLTIQRTQQEDSAVYLCASSFSGRPGVETQYFGPGTRLLVL.